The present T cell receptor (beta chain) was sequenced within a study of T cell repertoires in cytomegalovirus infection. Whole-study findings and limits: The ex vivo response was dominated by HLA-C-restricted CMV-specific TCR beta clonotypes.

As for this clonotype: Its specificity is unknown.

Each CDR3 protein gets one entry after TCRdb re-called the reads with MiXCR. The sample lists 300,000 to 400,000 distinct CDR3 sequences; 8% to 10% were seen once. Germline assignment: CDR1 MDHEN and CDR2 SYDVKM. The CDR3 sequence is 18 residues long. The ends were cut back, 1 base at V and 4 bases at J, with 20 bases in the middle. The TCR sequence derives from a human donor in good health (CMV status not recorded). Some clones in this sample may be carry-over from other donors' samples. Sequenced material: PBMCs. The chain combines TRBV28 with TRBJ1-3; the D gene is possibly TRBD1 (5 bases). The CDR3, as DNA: TGTGCCAGCAGTTTATTTTCCGGGACTGGCTTGGGAGGAAACACCATATATTTT. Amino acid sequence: CASSLFSGTGLGGNTIYF.